The 21 T cell receptor beta chains in this list originate from one sample, sequenced in a study of cytomegalovirus exposure and HLA in healthy donors. Both 60 Vbeta primers and 13 Jbeta primers went into the PCR. Generated by immunoSEQ multiplex PCR, the TCRdb table keeps only in-frame clones and is missing some. The repertoire includes some 110,000 clones, around 75% of them detected once, and around 0.95% sits in the top ten. The sequenced material came from PBMCs. These receptors originate from a woman in her thirties in good health and CMV-seronegative.

This clone was detected a few times. The chain links TRBV20-1 to TRBJ1-1; D is unclear. CDR1 is DFQATT and CDR2 is SNEGSKA in the germline V gene (reference sequence). The CDR3 is made up of 10 amino acids. CDR3 protein: CLAGDTEAFF. CDR3 sequence (DNA): TGCCTTGCGGGTGACACTGAAGCTTTCTTT.

This sequence joins TRBV6-1 and TRBJ2-7, with D perhaps matching TRBD2 (6 bases). The CDR3 is 13 residues long. V was shortened by 4 bases and J by 3 bases, with 10 bases between the two germline ends. Germline V gene lookup returns CDR1 MNHNS and CDR2 SASEGT. CDR3 sequence (DNA): TGTGCCAGCAGTGCCAGCGGGTACTACGAGCAGTACTTC. It is translated as CASSASGYYEQYF.

The rearrangement links TRBV5-6 to TRBJ2-3; 11 bases map to TRBD2. Losses at the gene ends were 0 bases for V and 3 bases for J; bases not matched to a gene: 6. This CDR3 is built from 17 residues. Germline CDR1 and CDR2: SGHDT and YYEEEE. CDR3 DNA: TGTGCCAGCAGCTTGGTATTAGCGGGGGGGCTGACAGATACGCAGTATTTT. Translated, it gives CASSLVLAGGLTDTQYF.

V gene TRBV7-9 combines with J gene TRBJ2-5, with D hard to call. Between the trimmed V and J ends, which lost 4 bases and 5 bases, there was a span of 8 bases. Germline CDR1 and CDR2: SEHNR and FQNEAQ (reference sequence). CDR3 length equals 12 residues. The CDR3 sequence is CASSSNAETQYF. The DNA of the CDR3 is TGTGCCAGCAGCTCAAATGCGGAGACCCAGTACTTC.

The chain recombines TRBV5-1 with TRBJ2-1; D is perhaps TRBD2 (5 bases). With 4 bases removed from V and 4 bases from J, the gap between germline ends came to 18 bases. The CDR3 spans 16 residues. Looked up from germline, CDR1 is SGHRS and CDR2 is YFSETQ. CDR3 DNA: TGCGCCAGCAGCCCAGACCTCGGACTCACTTACAATGAGCAGTTCTTC. Translated: CASSPDLGLTYNEQFF. The full variable domain, with the rest looked up from reference TRBV5-1 and TRBJ2-1, is KAGVTQTPRYLIKTRGQQVTLSCSPISGHRSVSWYQQTPGQGLQFLFEYFSETQRNKGNFPGRFSGRQFSNSRSEMNVSTLELGDSALYLCASSPDLGLTYNEQFFGPGTRLTVL.

This chain joins TRBV7-8 and TRBJ1-4, with TRBD1 matching 7 bases. Germline assignment: CDR1 SGHVS and CDR2 FQNEAQ. The junction had 5 bases not matched to a gene; V was cut back by 4 bases and J by 6 bases. The CDR3 spans 14 residues. CDR3 sequence: CASSSGQAHEKLFF. CDR3 bases: TGTGCCAGCAGCTCTGGACAGGCCCATGAAAAACTGTTTTTT.

The V gene is TRBV2, the J gene TRBJ2-5; TRBD2 matches at 9 bases. The junction had 8 bases not matched to a gene; V was cut back by 8 bases and J by 4 bases. The CDR3 extends over 14 amino acids. The V gene's germline CDR1 is SNHLY and CDR2 FYNNEI. CDR3 DNA sequence: TGTGCCAGCTACCCGGGACTAGCATTAGAGACCCAGTACTTC. Protein sequence: CASYPGLALETQYF. Filled out from reference TRBV2 and TRBJ2-5, the complete variable domain reads EPEVTQTPSHQVTQMGQEVILRCVPISNHLYFYWYRQILGQKVEFLVSFYNNEISEKSEIFDDQFSVERPDGSNFTLKIRSTKLEDSAMYFCASYPGLALETQYFGPGTRLLVL.

This rearrangement joins TRBV5-1 to TRBJ2-1; 10 bases match TRBD2. This CDR3 has 16 amino acids. Germline CDR1 SGHRS, CDR2 YFSETQ. J was trimmed by 8 bases and V by 1 base; bases with no gene match: 9. The CDR3 here is CASSLNPAGGRDEQFF. The CDR3 DNA reads as TGCGCCAGCAGCTTGAATCCAGCGGGGGGGCGGGATGAGCAGTTCTTC.

This clone was recorded a few times. This chain uses TRBV9 with TRBJ1-1; 7 bases are a match to TRBD1. The CDR3 is 13 residues long. Per germline, CDR1 SGDLS and CDR2 YYNGEE. Trimming removed 3 bases from V and 3 bases from J; junction bases left unmatched: 2. The CDR3 DNA reads as TGTGCCAGCAGCGAAACAGGGGACACTGAAGCTTTCTTT. Its translation: CASSETGDTEAFF.

In nucleotides, the CDR3 is TGCGCCAGCTTCTCCTCCGGGACTGCCTCTATGGAGCAGTTCTTC. It yields the protein CASFSSGTASMEQFF. This rearrangement joins TRBV5-1 to TRBJ2-1, with D perhaps TRBD2 (6 bases). CDR3 length equals 15 residues. V shed 7 bases and J shed 10 bases, with 24 bases lying between them. Germline V CDR1 and CDR2: SGHRS, YFSETQ.

This chain uses TRBV2 with TRBJ1-5; D ambiguous. Trimming cost V 3 bases and J 1 base, with 4 bases left between them. Looked up from germline, CDR1 is SNHLY and CDR2 is FYNNEI. This CDR3 has 13 residues. CDR3 sequence (DNA): TGTGCCAGCAGTGACGGGAGCAATCAGCCCCAGCATTTT. Translating gives CASSDGSNQPQHF.

A single count supports this clone. The V call is TRBV7-6, the J call TRBJ1-1; 8 nucleotides agree with TRBD1. The CDR3 is 16 amino acids. V shed 6 bases and J 5 bases; nucleotides not matched to a gene: 14. Germline CDR1 and CDR2: SGHVS and FNYEAQ. The CDR3 DNA reads TGTGCCAGCAGTCAATGGGGCAGGGGGCGCAGGACTGAAGCTTTCTTT. This sequence encodes CASSQWGRGRRTEAFF.

This clone was recorded once. In DNA form, the CDR3 reads TGTGCCAGCTCACCGAGGACAGGTCAACCCCAAGAGACCCAGTACTTC. It translates to CASSPRTGQPQETQYF. The rearrangement links TRBV18 to TRBJ2-5; 7 bases map to TRBD1. The V gene's germline CDR1 is KGHSH and CDR2 LQKENI. CDR3 length: 16 residues. V shed 3 bases and J 1 base; nucleotides not matched to a gene: 8.

This chain uses TRBV13 with TRBJ1-1, with TRBD1 matching over 9 bases. V lost 5 bases to trimming and J lost 0 bases; unmatched junction nucleotides: 10. The CDR3 is 17 amino acids. CDR1 is PRHDT and CDR2 is FYEKMQ in the germline V gene (reference sequence). The CDR3 DNA sequence: TGTGCCAGCAGCGACTGGACAGGGGCGATGATGAACACTGAAGCTTTCTTT. As protein: CASSDWTGAMMNTEAFF.

The chain recombines TRBV29-1 with TRBJ1-1; D is ambiguous. Germline V gene data show CDR1 as SQVTM and CDR2 as ANQGSEA. This CDR3 has 13 residues. Trimming stripped 3 bases from V and 7 bases from J, with 15 bases between. CDR3 in amino acids: CSVEEVEYFEAFF. CDR3 DNA: TGCAGCGTTGAGGAGGTCGAGTACTTTGAAGCTTTCTTT.

The V gene is TRBV5-4, the J gene TRBJ2-7, with D possibly TRBD2 on 6 matching bases. Per the germline V gene, CDR1 is SGHNT and CDR2 is YYREEE (reference sequence). The CDR3 runs 14 residues. The V end lost 9 bases, the J end lost 2 bases, and 18 bases lay between the germline ends. The CDR3 DNA follows: TGTGCCACCCAACCTAGCGCAGGTCCCTACGAGCAGTACTTC. It specifies CATQPSAGPYEQYF.

This chain links TRBV5-1 with TRBJ2-2; 14 nucleotides line up with TRBD2. The length of the CDR3 is 19 residues. The V and J ends lost 4 bases and 2 bases, in that order; junction bases with no gene match: 10. Germline CDR1 SGHRS, CDR2 YFSETQ. The DNA for the CDR3 is TGCGCCAGCAGCAAGAGGACTAGCGGGGGGCTCTTAAACACCGGGGAGCTGTTTTTT. It is translated as CASSKRTSGGLLNTGELFF.

The V call is TRBV5-1, the J call TRBJ2-3; TRBD1 agrees at 9 bases. The CDR3 sequence is 18 residues long. Germline trimming cut 0 bases from V and 1 base from J; bases unmatched to any gene: 9. Germline V gene sequence: CDR1 SGHRS, CDR2 YFSETQ. The CDR3 nucleotides read TGCGCCAGCAGCTTGGGTCCGGGACAGGGCCTTGGCACAGATACGCAGTATTTT. It yields the protein CASSLGPGQGLGTDTQYF.

The chain joins TRBV18 to TRBJ1-4, with D perhaps TRBD1 (6 bases). Germline CDR1 KGHSH, CDR2 LQKENI. The CDR3 is 12 residues long. V dropped 8 bases and J dropped 7 bases, with 11 bases sitting between them. This CDR3 is CASGPDSEKLFF. As DNA, the CDR3 is TGTGCCAGCGGCCCGGACAGTGAAAAACTGTTTTTT.

The rearrangement joins TRBV5-4 to TRBJ2-7; 12 bases map to TRBD2. Germline assignment: CDR1 SGHNT and CDR2 YYREEE (reference sequence). V lost 0 bases to trimming and J lost 3 bases; unmatched junction nucleotides: 7. The CDR3 runs to 17 residues. Here the CDR3 reads CASSLGASGRADYEQYF. Here the CDR3 DNA reads TGTGCCAGCAGCTTGGGAGCTAGCGGGAGGGCCGACTACGAGCAGTACTTC.

The count of this clone is one. V and J are TRBV30 and TRBJ1-5; unclear D gene. V lost 0 bases, J lost 4 bases, and 7 bases lay in between. Germline V gene data show CDR1 as GTSNPN and CDR2 as SVGIG (reference sequence). The length of the CDR3 is 13 residues. Here the CDR3 DNA reads TGTGCCTGGAGTGTACATCGAAATCAGCCCCAGCATTTT. Translation: CAWSVHRNQPQHF.